This is a list of T cell receptor beta chains from one sample in a study of vaccination effects on CD4 cells after COVID-19. The data were produced by immunoSEQ multiplex PCR, yet TCRdb's version contains in-frame clones alone and is incomplete. The data show roughly 27,000 clones, about 77% seen once. The antigens these receptors bind are not known. The sequencing used CD4+ T cells from PBMCs cultured with HCoV-NL63 spike peptides, collected before COVID-19 vaccination. These receptors came from a human donor who had a prior SARS-CoV-2 infection. The CDR3 runs from the conserved cysteine through the conserved F or W.

v_call	j_call	cdr3_aa
TRBV24-1	TRBJ2-3	CATITRRRYCTDTQYF
TRBV19	TRBJ2-1	CASRAASGGAHEQFF
TRBV6-5	TRBJ1-2	CASSYVGTGRGYGYTF
TRBV7-2	TRBJ2-2	CASSLELAGAGELFF
TRBV2	TRBJ2-1	CASTLSRGKEQFF
TRBV18	TRBJ2-2	CASSPVSGRNTGELFF
TRBV7-3	TRBJ2-7	CATTFGGQGACVWLYEQYF
TRBV7-9	TRBJ2-3	CASSLAGSTDTQYF
TRBV6-2/TRBV6-3	TRBJ2-3	CASSYYREDTQYF
TRBV12-3/TRBV12-4	TRBJ2-3	CASSTLTDTQYF
TRBV27	TRBJ1-4	CASSASRATEKLFF
TRBV2	TRBJ1-4	CASSQGLNEKLFF
TRBV11-3	TRBJ2-7	CASTLGTKPYEQYF
TRBV5-4	TRBJ2-2	CASSSGGLGPGELFF
TRBV27	TRBJ2-1	CASSFRGGAYNEQFF
TRBV7-8	TRBJ2-7	CASSLASGGASSYEQYF
TRBV9	TRBJ2-1	CASSDGTYNEQFF
TRBV9	TRBJ2-1	CASSVAFISEQFF
TRBV12-3/TRBV12-4	TRBJ2-1	CASSFNVGNEQFF
TRBV2	TRBJ2-7	CASSGKLYEQYF
TRBV9	TRBJ2-5	CASSPAGGVRETQYF
TRBV30	TRBJ2-1	CAWISVGAPNEQFF
TRBV3-1/TRBV3-2	TRBJ2-3	CASSPLAGITDTQYF
TRBV9	TRBJ2-5	CASSVDPDRAPNF
TRBV4-3	TRBJ2-1	CASSQDSGAGYSYNEQFF
TRBV5-4	TRBJ2-1	CASSWGAHNEQFF
TRBV2	TRBJ2-7	CASSVREQYF
TRBV15	TRBJ2-2	CATSRERLGAGELFF
TRBV19	TRBJ2-7	CASSILGALTYEQYF
TRBV10-3	TRBJ2-7	CAIGPGTELFYEQYF
TRBV5-1	TRBJ2-5	CASSTTSGGDQETQYF
TRBV30	TRBJ1-1	CAWTSGRGNTEAFF
TRBV27	TRBJ2-5	CASSLRVQETQYF
TRBV19	TRBJ2-3	CASSTSKTSGTYDTQYF
TRBV4-2	TRBJ2-3	CASSQDGRPTDTQYF
TRBV7-9	TRBJ1-1	CASSLRMTGMNTEAFF
TRBV7-8	TRBJ2-2	CASSSGFWANTGELFF
TRBV11-1	TRBJ2-3	CASSSQERVSTDTQYF
TRBV28	TRBJ1-6	CASSLFGSPNSPLHF
TRBV5-1	TRBJ2-5	CASSFLAGVGETQYF
TRBV5-4	TRBJ2-1	CASSLGSGSNEQFF
TRBV2	TRBJ2-7	CASSGRTYEQYF
TRBV5-8	TRBJ2-1	CASSGRVRVSEQFF
TRBV6-5	TRBJ2-1	CASSYGAGGGFEQFF
TRBV4-1	TRBJ2-1	CASSPRLVQYNEQFF
TRBV9	TRBJ1-4	CASSVDGRLGNEKLFF